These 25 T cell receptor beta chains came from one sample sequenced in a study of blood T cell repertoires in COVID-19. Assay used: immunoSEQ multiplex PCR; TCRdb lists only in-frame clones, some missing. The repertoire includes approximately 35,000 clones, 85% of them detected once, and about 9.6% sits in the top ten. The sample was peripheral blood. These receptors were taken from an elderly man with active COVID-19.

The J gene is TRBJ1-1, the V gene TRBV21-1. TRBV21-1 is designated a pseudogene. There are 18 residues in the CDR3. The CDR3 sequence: CASSKLSGLGLMNTEAFF. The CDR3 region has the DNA TGTGCCAGCAGCAAACTTTCGGGCCTGGGACTGATGAACACTGAAGCTTTCTTT.

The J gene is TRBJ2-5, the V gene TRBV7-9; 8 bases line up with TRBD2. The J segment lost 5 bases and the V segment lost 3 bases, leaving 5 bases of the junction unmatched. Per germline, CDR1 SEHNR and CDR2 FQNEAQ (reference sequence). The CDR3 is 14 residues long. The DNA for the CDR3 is TGTGCCAGCAGCTTCCCGGGACTAGGGGAGACCCAGTACTTC. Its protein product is CASSFPGLGETQYF.

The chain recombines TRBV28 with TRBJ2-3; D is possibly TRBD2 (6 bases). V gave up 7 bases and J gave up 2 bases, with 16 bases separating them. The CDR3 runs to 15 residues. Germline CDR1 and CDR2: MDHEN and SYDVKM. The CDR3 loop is CASTSMRGFTDTQYF. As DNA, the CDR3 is TGTGCCAGCACCAGCATGCGGGGCTTCACAGATACGCAGTATTTT.

The CDR3 sequence is CASSANTNYEQYF. The CDR3 coding sequence is TGTGCCAGCTCTGCAAACACGAATTACGAGCAGTACTTC. This chain joins TRBV18 and TRBJ2-7; D unresolved. The CDR3 runs to 13 residues. Between the trimmed V and J ends, which lost 6 bases and 4 bases, there was a span of 13 bases. Looked up from germline, CDR1 is KGHSH and CDR2 is LQKENI. Full variable domain (remainder filled in from reference TRBV18 and TRBJ2-7): NAGVMQNPRHLVRRRGQEARLRCSPMKGHSHVYWYRQLPEEGLKFMVYLQKENIIDESGMPKERFSAEFPKEGPSILRIQQVVRGDSAAYFCASSANTNYEQYFGPGTRLTVT.

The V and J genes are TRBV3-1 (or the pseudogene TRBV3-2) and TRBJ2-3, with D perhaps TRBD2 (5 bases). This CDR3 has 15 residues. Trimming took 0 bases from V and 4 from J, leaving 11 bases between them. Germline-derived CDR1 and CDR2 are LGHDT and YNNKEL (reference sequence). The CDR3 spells CASSQEGSVSDTQYF. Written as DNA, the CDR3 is TGTGCCAGCAGCCAAGAGGGTAGCGTGTCAGATACGCAGTATTTT.

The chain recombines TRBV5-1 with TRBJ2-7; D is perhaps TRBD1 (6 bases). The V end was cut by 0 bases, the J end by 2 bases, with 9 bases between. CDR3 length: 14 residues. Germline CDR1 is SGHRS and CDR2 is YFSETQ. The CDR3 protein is CASSLATGTYEQYF. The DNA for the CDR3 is TGCGCCAGCAGCTTGGCGACAGGTACCTACGAGCAGTACTTC.

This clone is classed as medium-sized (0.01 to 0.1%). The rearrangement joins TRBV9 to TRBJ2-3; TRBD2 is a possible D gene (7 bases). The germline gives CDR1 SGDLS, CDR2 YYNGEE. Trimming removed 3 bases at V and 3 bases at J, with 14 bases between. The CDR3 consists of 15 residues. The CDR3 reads CASSAQGGGTDTQYF. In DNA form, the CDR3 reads TGTGCCAGCAGCGCCCAAGGGGGGGGAACAGATACGCAGTATTTT. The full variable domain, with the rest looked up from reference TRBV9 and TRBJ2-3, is DSGVTQTPKHLITATGQRVTLRCSPRSGDLSVYWYQQSLDQGLQFLIQYYNGEERAKGNILERFSAQQFPDLHSELNLSSLELGDSALYFCASSAQGGGTDTQYFGPGTRLTVL.

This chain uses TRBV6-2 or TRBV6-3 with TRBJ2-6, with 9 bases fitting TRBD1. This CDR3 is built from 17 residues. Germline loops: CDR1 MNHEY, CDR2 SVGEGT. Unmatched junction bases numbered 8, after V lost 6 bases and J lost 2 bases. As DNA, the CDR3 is TGTGCCAGCAGCAGAACAGGGGGCTCGACTGGGGCCAACGTCCTGACTTTC. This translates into CASSRTGGSTGANVLTF.

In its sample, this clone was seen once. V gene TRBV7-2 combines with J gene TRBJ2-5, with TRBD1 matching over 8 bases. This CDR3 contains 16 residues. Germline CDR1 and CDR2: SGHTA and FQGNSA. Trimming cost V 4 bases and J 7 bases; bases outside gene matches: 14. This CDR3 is CASSSPGQALRGTQYF. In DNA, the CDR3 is TGTGCCAGCAGCTCACCGGGACAGGCCCTAAGGGGGACCCAGTACTTC.

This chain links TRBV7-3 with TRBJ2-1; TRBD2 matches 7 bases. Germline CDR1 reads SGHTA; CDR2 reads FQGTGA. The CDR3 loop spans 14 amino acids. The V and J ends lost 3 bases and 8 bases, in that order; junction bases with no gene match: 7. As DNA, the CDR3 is TGTGCCAGCAGCTTTACTAGCGTTCTGGATGAGCAGTTCTTC. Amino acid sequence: CASSFTSVLDEQFF.

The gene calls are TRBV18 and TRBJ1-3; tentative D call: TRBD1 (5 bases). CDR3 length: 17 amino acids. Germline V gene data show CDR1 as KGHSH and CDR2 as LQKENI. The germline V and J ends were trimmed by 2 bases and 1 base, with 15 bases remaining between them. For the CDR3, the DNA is TGTGCCAGCTCACCAGATGACAGCTTACGATCTGGAAACACCATATATTTT. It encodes CASSPDDSLRSGNTIYF.

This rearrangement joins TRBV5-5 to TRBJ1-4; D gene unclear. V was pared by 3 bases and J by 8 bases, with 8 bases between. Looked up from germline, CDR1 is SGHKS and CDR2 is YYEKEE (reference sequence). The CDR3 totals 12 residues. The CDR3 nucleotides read TGTGCCAGCAGCTCGGAGGCGGAAAAACTGTTTTTT. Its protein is CASSSEAEKLFF.

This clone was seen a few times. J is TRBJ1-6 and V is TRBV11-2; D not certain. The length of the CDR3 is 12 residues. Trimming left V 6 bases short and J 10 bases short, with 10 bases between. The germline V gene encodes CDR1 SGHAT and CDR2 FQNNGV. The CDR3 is CASSGTESPLHF. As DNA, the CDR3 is TGTGCCAGCAGTGGTACGGAGTCACCCCTCCACTTT.

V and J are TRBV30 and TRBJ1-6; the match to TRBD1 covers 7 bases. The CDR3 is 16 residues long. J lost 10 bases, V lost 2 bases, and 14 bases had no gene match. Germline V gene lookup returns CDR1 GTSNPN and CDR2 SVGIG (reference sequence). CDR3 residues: CAWSTTGALQGSPLHF. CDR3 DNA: TGTGCCTGGAGTACCACAGGGGCGCTTCAAGGATCACCCCTCCACTTT.

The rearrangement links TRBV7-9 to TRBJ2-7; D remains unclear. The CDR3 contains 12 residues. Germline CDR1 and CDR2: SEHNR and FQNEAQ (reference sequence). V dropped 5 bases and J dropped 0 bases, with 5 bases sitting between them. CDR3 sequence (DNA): TGTGCCAGCAGCCGCAGCTCCTACGAGCAGTACTTC. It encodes CASSRSSYEQYF.

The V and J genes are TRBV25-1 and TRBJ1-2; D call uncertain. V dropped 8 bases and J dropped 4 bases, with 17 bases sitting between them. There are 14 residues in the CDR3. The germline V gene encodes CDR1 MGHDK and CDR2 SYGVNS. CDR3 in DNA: TGTGCCAGCTGGATACTCAGGCCCCCCTATGGCTACACCTTC. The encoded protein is CASWILRPPYGYTF.

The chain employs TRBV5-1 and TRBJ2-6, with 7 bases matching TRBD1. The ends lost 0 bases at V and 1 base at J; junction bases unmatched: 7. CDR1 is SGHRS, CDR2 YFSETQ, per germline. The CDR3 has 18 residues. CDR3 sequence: CASSLDRGVRSGANVLTF. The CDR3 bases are TGCGCCAGCAGCTTGGACAGGGGAGTACGGTCTGGGGCCAACGTCCTGACTTTC. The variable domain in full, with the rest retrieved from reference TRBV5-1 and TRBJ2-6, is KAGVTQTPRYLIKTRGQQVTLSCSPISGHRSVSWYQQTPGQGLQFLFEYFSETQRNKGNFPGRFSGRQFSNSRSEMNVSTLELGDSALYLCASSLDRGVRSGANVLTFGAGSRLTVL.

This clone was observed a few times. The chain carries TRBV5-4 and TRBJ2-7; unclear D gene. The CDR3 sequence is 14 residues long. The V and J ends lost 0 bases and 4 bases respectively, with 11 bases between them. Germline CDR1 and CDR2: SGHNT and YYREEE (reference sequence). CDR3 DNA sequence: TGTGCCAGCAGCTTGGGAGGTCTCCCATACGAGCAGTACTTC. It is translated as CASSLGGLPYEQYF.

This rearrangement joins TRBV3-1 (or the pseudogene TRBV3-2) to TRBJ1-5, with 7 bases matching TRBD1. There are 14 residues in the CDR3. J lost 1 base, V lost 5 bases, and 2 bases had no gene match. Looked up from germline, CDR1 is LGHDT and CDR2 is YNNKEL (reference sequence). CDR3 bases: TGTGCCAGCAGCTTGGGACAGAGCAATCAGCCCCAGCATTTT. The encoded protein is CASSLGQSNQPQHF.

CDR3: CASSLGLVGSNEQFF. The CDR3 DNA follows: TGTGCCAGCAGCTTAGGACTAGTAGGGTCCAATGAGCAGTTCTTC. The rearrangement links TRBV7-3 to TRBJ2-1, with 7 nucleotides matching TRBD2. The CDR3 loop spans 15 amino acids. Germline CDR1 is SGHTA and CDR2 is FQGTGA. V dropped 2 bases and J dropped 6; count of bases not matched to a gene: 7.

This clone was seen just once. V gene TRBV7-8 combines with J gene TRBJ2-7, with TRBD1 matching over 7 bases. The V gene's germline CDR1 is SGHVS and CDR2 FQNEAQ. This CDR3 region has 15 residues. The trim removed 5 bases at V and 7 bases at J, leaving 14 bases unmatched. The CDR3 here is CASSIRTGALGEQYF. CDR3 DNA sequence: TGTGCCAGCAGCATAAGGACAGGAGCTCTGGGGGAGCAGTACTTC.

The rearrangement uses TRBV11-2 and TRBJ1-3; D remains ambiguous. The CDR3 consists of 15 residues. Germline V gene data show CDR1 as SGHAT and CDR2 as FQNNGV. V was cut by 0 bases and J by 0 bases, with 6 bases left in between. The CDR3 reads CASSLDRVSGNTIYF. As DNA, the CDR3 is TGTGCCAGCAGCTTAGATCGAGTCTCTGGAAACACCATATATTTT.

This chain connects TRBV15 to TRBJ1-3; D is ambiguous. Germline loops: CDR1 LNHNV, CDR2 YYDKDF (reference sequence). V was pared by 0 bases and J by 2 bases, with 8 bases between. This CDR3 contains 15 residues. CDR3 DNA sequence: TGTGCCACCAGCAGAGATCAAGGAGCTGGAAACACCATATATTTT. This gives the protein CATSRDQGAGNTIYF.

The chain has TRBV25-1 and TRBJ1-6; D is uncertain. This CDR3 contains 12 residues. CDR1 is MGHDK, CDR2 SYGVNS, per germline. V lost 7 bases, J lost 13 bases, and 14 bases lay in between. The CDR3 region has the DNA TGTGCCAGCACAGGAGGATGGGATCCCCTCCACTTT. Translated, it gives CASTGGWDPLHF. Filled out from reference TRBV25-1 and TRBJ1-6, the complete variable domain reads EADIYQTPRYLVIGTGKKITLECSQTMGHDKMYWYQQDPGMELHLIHYSYGVNSTEKGDLSSESTVSRIRTEHFPLTLESARPSHTSQYLCASTGGWDPLHFGNGTRLTVT.

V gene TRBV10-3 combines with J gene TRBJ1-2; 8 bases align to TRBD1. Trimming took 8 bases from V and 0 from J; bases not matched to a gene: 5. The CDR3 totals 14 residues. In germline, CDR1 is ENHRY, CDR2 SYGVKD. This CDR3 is CAIGGQAANYGYTF. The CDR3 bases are TGTGCCATCGGGGGACAGGCCGCTAACTATGGCTACACCTTC.